The source of this T cell receptor (beta chain) is a study of shared clonotypes between healthy human individuals. The germline CDR1 and CDR2 sequences are SGHVS and FQNEAQ. Germline trimming cut 5 bases from V and 13 bases from J; bases unmatched to any gene: 16. This CDR3 is built from 14 residues. The assay was immunoSEQ multiplex PCR, and TCRdb's table has in-frame clones only and misses some. The table shows millions of clones, with 95% occurring only once. This TCR was sampled from a man aged 18 to 35 in good health. The gene calls are TRBV7-8 and TRBJ1-2; 7 bases match TRBD1. The source material was naive CD4+ T cells sorted from blood. The subset was: CD45RA+ positively selected. The CDR3 DNA is TGTGCCAGCAGCCACAGGGGCCTCGGGGAAGGGTGCACCTTC. This encodes CASSHRGLGEGCTF.